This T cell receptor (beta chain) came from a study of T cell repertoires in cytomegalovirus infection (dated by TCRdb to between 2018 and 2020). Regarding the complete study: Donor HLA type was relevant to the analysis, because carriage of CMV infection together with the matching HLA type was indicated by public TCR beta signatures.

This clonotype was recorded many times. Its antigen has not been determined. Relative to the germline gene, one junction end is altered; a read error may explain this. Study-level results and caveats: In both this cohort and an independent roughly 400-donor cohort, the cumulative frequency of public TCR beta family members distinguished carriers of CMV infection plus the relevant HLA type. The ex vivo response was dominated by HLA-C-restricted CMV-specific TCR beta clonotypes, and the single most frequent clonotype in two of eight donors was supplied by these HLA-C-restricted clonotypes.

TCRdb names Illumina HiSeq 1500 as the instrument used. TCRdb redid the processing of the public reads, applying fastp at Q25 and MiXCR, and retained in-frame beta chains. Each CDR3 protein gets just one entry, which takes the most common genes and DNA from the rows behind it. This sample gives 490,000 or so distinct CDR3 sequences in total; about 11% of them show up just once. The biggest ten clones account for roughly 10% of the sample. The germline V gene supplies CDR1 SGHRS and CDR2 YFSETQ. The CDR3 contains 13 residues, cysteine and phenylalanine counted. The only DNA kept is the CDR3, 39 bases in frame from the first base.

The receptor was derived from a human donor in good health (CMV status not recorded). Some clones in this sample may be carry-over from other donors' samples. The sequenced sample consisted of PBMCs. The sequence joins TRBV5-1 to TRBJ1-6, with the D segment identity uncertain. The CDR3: CASSLDYNSPLHF. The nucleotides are TGTGCTAGCAGCTTGGACTATAATTCACCCCTCCACTTT.